The 5 T cell receptor beta chains given below trace back to one sample, sequenced in a study of T cell responses to AZD1222 COVID-19 vaccine. Assay used: immunoSEQ multiplex PCR; TCRdb lists only in-frame clones, some missing. The sample consists of approximately 120,000 clones, roughly nine tenths of them appearing once. This specimen consisted of peripheral blood, obtained on day 0 of AZD1222 vaccination. The receptors originated from an adult in good health.

V gene TRBV7-8 combines with J gene TRBJ2-7, with a possible D match to TRBD1 (6 bases). V lost 5 bases and J lost 7, with 9 bases in between. The CDR3 covers 11 residues. Per the germline V gene, CDR1 is SGHVS and CDR2 is FQNEAQ. In DNA form, the CDR3 reads TGTGCCAGCAGCCCGGGACAAGAGCAGTACTTC. This translates into CASSPGQEQYF.

J is TRBJ2-1 and V is TRBV12-3 or TRBV12-4, with TRBD2 identical over 9 bases. V lost 6 bases and J lost 10; bases outside the gene matches: 7. The CDR3 extends over 13 amino acids. CDR3 protein: CASRPPLAGEQFF. The CDR3 bases are TGTGCCAGCAGGCCGCCGCTAGCGGGGGAGCAGTTCTTC.

Only one count was recorded for this clone. The gene calls are TRBV24-1 and TRBJ2-1; D not resolved. This CDR3 has 14 residues. CDR1 KGHDR and CDR2 SFDVKD come from the germline V gene. V lost 9 bases to trimming and J lost 3 bases, with 14 bases between them. The CDR3 DNA reads as TGTGCCACCCTCCGTGTTCAGTTCTACAATGAGCAGTTCTTC. It codes for CATLRVQFYNEQFF.

The chain is built from TRBV6-4 and TRBJ1-6, with D hard to call. V lost 9 bases to trimming and J lost 10 bases, with 16 bases between them. This CDR3 is built from 13 residues. Looked up from germline, CDR1 is MRHNA and CDR2 is SNTAGT. CDR3 in amino acids: CASPPRIGSPLHF. CDR3 sequence (DNA): TGTGCCAGTCCCCCCCGTATCGGATCACCCCTCCACTTT.

The V gene is TRBV27, the J gene TRBJ2-5; 14 bases are a match to TRBD2. With V trimmed by 4 bases and J by 5 bases, 9 bases remained unmatched. This CDR3 has 17 amino acids. In germline, CDR1 is MNHEY, CDR2 SMNVEV (reference sequence). This CDR3 is CASSSVGLAGVRETQYF. The DNA of the CDR3 is TGTGCCAGCAGTTCCGTGGGACTAGCGGGAGTGCGGGAGACCCAGTACTTC.